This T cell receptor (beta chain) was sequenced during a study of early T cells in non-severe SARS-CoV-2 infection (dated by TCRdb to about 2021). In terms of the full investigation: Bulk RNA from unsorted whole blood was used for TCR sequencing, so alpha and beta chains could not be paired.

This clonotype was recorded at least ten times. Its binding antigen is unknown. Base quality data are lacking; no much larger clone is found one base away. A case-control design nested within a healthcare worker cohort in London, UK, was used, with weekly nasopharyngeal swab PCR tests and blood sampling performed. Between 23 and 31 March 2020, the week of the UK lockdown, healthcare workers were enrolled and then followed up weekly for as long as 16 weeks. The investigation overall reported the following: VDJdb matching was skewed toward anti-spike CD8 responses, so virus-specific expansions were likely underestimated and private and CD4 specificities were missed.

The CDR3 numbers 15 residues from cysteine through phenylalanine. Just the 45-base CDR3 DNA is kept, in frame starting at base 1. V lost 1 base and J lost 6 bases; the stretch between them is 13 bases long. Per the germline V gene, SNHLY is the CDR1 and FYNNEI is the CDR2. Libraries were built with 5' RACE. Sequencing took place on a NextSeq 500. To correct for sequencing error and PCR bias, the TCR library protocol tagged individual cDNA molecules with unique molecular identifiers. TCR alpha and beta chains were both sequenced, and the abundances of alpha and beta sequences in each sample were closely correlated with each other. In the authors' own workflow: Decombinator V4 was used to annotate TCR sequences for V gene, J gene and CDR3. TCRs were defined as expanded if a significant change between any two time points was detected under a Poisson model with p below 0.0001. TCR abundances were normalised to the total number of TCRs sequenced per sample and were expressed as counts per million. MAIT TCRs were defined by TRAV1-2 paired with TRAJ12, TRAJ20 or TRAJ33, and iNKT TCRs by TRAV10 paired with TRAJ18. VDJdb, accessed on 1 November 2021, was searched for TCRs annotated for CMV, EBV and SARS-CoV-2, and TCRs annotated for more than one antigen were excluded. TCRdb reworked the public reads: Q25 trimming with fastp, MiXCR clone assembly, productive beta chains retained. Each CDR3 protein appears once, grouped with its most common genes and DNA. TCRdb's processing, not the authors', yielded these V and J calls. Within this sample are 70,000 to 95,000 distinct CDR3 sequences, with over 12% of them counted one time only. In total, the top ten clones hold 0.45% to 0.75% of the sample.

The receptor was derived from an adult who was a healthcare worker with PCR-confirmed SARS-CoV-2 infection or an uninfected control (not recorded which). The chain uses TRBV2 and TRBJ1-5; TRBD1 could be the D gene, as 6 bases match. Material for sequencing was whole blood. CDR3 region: CASSEEQGSIQPQHF. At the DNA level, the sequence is TGTGCCAGCAGTGAAGAGCAGGGGTCGATTCAGCCCCAGCATTTT. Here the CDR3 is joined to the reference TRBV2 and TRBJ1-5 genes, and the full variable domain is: EPEVTQTPSHQVTQMGQEVILRCVPISNHLYFYWYRQILGQKVEFLVSFYNNEISEKSEIFDDQFSVERPDGSNFTLKIRSTKLEDSAMYFCASSEEQGSIQPQHFGDGTRLSIL.